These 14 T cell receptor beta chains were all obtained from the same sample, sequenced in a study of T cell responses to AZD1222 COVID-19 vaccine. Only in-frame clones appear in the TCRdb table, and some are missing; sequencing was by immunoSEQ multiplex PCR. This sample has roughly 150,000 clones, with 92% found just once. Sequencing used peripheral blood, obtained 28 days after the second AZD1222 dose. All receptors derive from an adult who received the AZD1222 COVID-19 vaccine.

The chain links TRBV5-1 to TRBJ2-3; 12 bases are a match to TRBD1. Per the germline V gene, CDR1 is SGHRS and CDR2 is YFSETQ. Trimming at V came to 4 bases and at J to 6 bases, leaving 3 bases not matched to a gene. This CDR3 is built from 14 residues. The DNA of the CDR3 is TGCGCCAGCAGCATGGGACAGGGGGCGGATACGCAGTATTTT. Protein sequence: CASSMGQGADTQYF.

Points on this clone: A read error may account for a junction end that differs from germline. CDR3 nucleotide sequence: TGTGCCCCCAGACGTGGACTAAAGTACACCGGGGAGCTGTTTTTT. This encodes CAPRRGLKYTGELFF. The V gene is TRBV24-1, the J gene TRBJ2-2, with D possibly matching TRBD2 (6 bases). CDR3 length: 15 amino acids. Looked up from germline, CDR1 is KGHDR and CDR2 is SFDVKD.

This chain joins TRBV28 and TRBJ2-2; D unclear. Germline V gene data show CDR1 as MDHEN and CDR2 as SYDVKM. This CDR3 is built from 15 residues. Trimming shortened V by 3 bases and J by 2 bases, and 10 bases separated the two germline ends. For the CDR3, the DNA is TGTGCCAGCAGTTTCAGTCTAACTAACACCGGGGAGCTGTTTTTT. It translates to CASSFSLTNTGELFF.

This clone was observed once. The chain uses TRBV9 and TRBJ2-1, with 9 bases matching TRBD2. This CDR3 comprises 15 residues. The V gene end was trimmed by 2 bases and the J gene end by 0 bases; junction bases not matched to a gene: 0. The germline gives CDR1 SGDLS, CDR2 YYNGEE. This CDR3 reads CASSVGLASYNEQFF. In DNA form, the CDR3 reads TGTGCCAGCAGCGTGGGACTAGCCTCCTACAATGAGCAGTTCTTC.

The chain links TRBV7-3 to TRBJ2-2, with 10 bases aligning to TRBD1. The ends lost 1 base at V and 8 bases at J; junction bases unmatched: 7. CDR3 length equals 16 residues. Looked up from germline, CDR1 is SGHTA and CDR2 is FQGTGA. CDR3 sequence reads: CASSLSSTGGQGELFF. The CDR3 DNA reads TGTGCCAGCAGCTTAAGTTCGACAGGGGGCCAAGGGGAGCTGTTTTTT.

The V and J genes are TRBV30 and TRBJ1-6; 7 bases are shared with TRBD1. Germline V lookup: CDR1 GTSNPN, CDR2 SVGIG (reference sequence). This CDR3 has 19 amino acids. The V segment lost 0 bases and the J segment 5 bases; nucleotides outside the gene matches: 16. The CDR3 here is CAWSVRETGFLRHNSPLHF. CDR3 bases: TGTGCCTGGAGTGTACGAGAGACAGGGTTCCTCCGTCATAATTCACCCCTCCACTTT.

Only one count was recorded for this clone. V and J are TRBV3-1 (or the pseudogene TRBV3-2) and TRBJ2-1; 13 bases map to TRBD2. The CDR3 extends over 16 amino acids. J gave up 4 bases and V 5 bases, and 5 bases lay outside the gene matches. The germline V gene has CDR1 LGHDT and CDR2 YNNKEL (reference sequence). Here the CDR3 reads CASSGLAGASYNEQFF. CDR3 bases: TGTGCCAGCAGCGGACTAGCGGGAGCTTCTTACAATGAGCAGTTCTTC.

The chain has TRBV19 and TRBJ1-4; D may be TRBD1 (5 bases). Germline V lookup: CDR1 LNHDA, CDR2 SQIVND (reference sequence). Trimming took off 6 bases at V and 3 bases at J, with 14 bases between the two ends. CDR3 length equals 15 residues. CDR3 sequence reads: CASSHPGTPNEKLFF. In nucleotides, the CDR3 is TGTGCCAGTAGCCATCCCGGGACTCCTAATGAAAAACTGTTTTTT. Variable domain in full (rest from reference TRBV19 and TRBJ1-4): DGGITQSPKYLFRKEGQNVTLSCEQNLNHDAMYWYRQDPGQGLRLIYYSQIVNDFQKGDIAEGYSVSREKKESFPLTVTSAQKNPTAFYLCASSHPGTPNEKLFFGSGTQLSVL.

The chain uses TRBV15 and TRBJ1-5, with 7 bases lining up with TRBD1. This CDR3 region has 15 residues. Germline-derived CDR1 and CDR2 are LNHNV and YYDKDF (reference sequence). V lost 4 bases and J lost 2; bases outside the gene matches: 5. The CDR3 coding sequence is TGTGCCACCAGCATCGACGGGACAGGCAATCAGCCCCAGCATTTT. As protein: CATSIDGTGNQPQHF.

CDR3: CASSEAQGIRTGELFF. Written as DNA, the CDR3 is TGTGCCAGCAGTGAAGCCCAGGGGATTAGGACCGGGGAGCTGTTTTTT. The chain uses TRBV25-1 and TRBJ2-2; D might be TRBD1 (6 bases). V lost 2 bases to trimming and J lost 5 bases, with 15 bases between them. This CDR3 spans 16 amino acids. In germline, CDR1 is MGHDK, CDR2 SYGVNS.

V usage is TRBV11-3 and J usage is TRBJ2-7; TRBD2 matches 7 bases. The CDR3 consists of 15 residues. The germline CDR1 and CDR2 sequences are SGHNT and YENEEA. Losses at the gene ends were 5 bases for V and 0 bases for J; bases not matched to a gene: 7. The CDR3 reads CASSQSGTASYEQYF. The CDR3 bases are TGTGCCAGCAGCCAAAGCGGGACGGCCTCCTACGAGCAGTACTTC.

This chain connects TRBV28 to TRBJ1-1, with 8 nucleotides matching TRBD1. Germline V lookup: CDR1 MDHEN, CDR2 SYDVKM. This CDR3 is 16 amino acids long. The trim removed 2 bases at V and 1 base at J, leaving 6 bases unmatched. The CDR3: CASSLLRTGSNTEAFF. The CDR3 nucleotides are TGTGCCAGCAGTTTACTTAGGACAGGGTCGAACACTGAAGCTTTCTTT.

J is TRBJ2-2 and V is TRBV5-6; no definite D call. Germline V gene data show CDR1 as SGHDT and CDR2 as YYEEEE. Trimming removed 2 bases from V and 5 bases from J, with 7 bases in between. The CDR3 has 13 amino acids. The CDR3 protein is CASSLTRTGELFF. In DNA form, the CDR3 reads TGTGCCAGCAGCTTAACCAGAACCGGGGAGCTGTTTTTT.

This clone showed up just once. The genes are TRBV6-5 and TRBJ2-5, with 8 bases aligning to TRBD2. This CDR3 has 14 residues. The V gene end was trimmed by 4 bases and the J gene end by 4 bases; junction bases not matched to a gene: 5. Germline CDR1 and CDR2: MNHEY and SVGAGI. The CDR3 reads CASSSTSGRETQYF. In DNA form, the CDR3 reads TGTGCCAGCAGTTCCACTAGCGGTCGAGAGACCCAGTACTTC.